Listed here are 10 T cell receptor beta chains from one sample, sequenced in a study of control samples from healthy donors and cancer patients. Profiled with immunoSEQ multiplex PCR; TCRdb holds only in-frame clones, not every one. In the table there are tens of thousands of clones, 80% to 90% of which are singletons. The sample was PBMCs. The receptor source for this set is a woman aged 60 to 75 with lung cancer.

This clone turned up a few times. CDR3 DNA: TGTGCCAGCTCCGATAGCAGCAATCAGCCCCAGCATTTT. Its translation is CASSDSSNQPQHF. The J gene is TRBJ1-5, the V gene TRBV18, with no clear D. This CDR3 is 13 amino acids long. CDR1 and CDR2 from the germline V gene are KGHSH and LQKENI. V shed 6 bases and J shed 1 base, with 7 bases lying between them.

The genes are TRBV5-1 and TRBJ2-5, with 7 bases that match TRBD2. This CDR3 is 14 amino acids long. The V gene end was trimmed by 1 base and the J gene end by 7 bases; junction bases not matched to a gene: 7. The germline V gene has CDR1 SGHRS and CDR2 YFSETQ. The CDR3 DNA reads TGCGCCAGCAGCTTGAGCGGGGATTGGGTGACCCAGTACTTC. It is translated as CASSLSGDWVTQYF.

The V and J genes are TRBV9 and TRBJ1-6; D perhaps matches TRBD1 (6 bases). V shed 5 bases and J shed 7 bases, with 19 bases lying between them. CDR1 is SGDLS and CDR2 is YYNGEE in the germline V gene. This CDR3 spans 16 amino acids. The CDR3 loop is CASRWDQGSANSPLHF. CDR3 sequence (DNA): TGTGCCAGCAGGTGGGATCAGGGGTCCGCGAATTCACCCCTCCACTTT.

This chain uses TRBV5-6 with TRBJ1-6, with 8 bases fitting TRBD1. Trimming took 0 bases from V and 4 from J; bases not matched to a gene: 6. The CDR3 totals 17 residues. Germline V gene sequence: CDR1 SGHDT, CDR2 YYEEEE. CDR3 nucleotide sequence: TGTGCCAGCAGCTTGGGTGCAGGGGGCTTTTATAATTCACCCCTCCACTTT. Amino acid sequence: CASSLGAGGFYNSPLHF.

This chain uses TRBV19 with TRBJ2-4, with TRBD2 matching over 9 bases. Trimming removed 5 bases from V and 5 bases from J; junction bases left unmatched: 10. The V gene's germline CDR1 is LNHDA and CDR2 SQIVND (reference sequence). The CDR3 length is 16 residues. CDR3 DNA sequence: TGTGCCAGTAGTGTCAGCGGGAGGACTTTAGAAAACATTCAGTACTTC. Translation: CASSVSGRTLENIQYF. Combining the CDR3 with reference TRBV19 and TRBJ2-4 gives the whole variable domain DGGITQSPKYLFRKEGQNVTLSCEQNLNHDAMYWYRQDPGQGLRLIYYSQIVNDFQKGDIAEGYSVSREKKESFPLTVTSAQKNPTAFYLCASSVSGRTLENIQYFGAGTRLSVL.

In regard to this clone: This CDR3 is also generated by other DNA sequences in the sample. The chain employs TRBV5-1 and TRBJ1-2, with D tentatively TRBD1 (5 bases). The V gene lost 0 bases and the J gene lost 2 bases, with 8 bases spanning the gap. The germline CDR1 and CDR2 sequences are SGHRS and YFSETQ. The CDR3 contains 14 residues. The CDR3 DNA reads TGCGCCAGCAGCTTGGGAGGGGAAAACTATGGCTACACCTTC. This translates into CASSLGGENYGYTF.

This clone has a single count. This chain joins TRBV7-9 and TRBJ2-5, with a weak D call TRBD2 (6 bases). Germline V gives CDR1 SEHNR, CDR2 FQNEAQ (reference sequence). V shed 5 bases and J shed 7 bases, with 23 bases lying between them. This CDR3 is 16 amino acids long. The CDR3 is CASSPIGGRGMGTQYF. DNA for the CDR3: TGTGCCAGCAGCCCGATCGGGGGTCGCGGGATGGGGACCCAGTACTTC.

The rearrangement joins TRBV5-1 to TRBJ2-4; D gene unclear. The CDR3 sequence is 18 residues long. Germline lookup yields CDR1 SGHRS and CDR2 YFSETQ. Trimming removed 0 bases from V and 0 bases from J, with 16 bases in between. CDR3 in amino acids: CASSLGLIPVLAKNIQYF. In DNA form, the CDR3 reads TGCGCCAGCAGCTTGGGGTTGATCCCGGTACTAGCCAAAAACATTCAGTACTTC.

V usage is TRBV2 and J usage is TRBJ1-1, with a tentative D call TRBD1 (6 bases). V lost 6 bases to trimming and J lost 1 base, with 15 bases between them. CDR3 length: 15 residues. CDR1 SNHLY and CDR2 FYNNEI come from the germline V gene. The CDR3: CASRIGQQPNTEAFF. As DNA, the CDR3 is TGTGCCAGCAGGATCGGACAGCAACCGAACACTGAAGCTTTCTTT. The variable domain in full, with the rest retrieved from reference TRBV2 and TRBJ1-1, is EPEVTQTPSHQVTQMGQEVILRCVPISNHLYFYWYRQILGQKVEFLVSFYNNEISEKSEIFDDQFSVERPDGSNFTLKIRSTKLEDSAMYFCASRIGQQPNTEAFFGQGTRLTVV.

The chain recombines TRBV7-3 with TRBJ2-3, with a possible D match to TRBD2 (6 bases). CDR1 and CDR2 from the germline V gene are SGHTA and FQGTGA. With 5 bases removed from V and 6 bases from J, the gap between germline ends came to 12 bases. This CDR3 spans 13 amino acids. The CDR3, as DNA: TGTGCCAGCAGCCGCGGGACGGTGGATACGCAGTATTTT. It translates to CASSRGTVDTQYF.